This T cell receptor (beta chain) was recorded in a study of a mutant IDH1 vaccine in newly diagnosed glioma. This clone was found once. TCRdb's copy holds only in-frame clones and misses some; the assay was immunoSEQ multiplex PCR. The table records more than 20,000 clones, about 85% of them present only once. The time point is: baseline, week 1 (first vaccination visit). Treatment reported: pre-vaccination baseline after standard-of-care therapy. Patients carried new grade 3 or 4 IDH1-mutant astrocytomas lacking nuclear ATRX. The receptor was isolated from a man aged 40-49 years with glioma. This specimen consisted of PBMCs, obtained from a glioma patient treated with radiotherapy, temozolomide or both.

CDR3 sequence reads: CASSISGTGNTEAFF. Written as DNA, the CDR3 is TGTGCCAGCAGCATTAGTGGGACAGGGAACACTGAAGCTTTCTTT. The rearrangement joins TRBV9 to TRBJ1-1; TRBD1 agrees at 8 bases. Germline V lookup: CDR1 SGDLS, CDR2 YYNGEE. The CDR3 consists of 15 residues. J was trimmed by 1 base and V by 4 bases; bases with no gene match: 6. Variable domain in full (rest from reference TRBV9 and TRBJ1-1): DSGVTQTPKHLITATGQRVTLRCSPRSGDLSVYWYQQSLDQGLQFLIQYYNGEERAKGNILERFSAQQFPDLHSELNLSSLELGDSALYFCASSISGTGNTEAFFGQGTRLTVV.